This paragraph covers one TCR beta chain sequence. This entry belongs to a study of blood T cell repertoires in COVID-19. In the study overall: The United States, Italy and Spain supplied acute and convalescent COVID-19 samples.

Clones were read by immunoSEQ multiplex PCR, and TCRdb kept only the in-frame ones, dropping some. This table has about 64,000 clones, approximately 91% appearing once. This CDR3 spans 16 amino acids. Trimming removed 0 bases from V and 2 bases from J, with 14 bases in between. The germline gives CDR1 PRHDT, CDR2 FYEKMQ (reference sequence). This sequence originates from a human donor in a cohort sampled during active COVID-19. The rearrangement uses TRBV13 and TRBJ2-7, with D tentatively TRBD2 (6 bases). Sequenced material: peripheral blood. CDR3 DNA: TGTGCCAGCAGCTTAGGGGCCCGGGGGAGAGCCTACGAGCAGTACTTC. Amino acids: CASSLGARGRAYEQYF.